This T cell receptor (beta chain) came from a study of T cell responses to AZD1222 COVID-19 vaccine. This table comes from immunoSEQ multiplex PCR, and its TCRdb copy is limited to in-frame clones, with some not included. Of 90,000 to 100,000 clones listed, roughly 87% are singletons. With regard to this clone: Its antigen is unidentified.

Study-wide results and caveats: None of the repertoires were sampled until the peak T cell response had passed. Increased Spike-specific TCR breadth and depth were observed after two AZD1222 doses. Seropositive at baseline were only a handful of AZD1222 recipients.

This CDR3 region has 15 residues. V lost 3 bases and J lost 4, with 14 bases in between. Germline CDR1 is KGHDR and CDR2 is SFDVKD. The chain carries TRBV24-1 and TRBJ1-2; D gene ambiguous. This TCR was recovered from an adult in good health. Sequencing was performed on peripheral blood, taken on day 0 of AZD1222 vaccination. In nucleotides, the CDR3 is TGTGCCACCAGTGATCCGGTCGGCGGAGGCTATGGCTACACCTTC. This gives the protein CATSDPVGGGYGYTF.